The clone carrying this T cell receptor (beta chain) was seen a single time. Its cognate antigen is unknown. The source of the sample is a study of lymphopenia after photon versus proton radiotherapy. Whole-study results and caveats: Proton therapy kept repertoires fairly stable, unlike photons, which gained effector/memory cells. Survival link was tested only in deceased patients; proton benefit remains a possibility. Oligoclonal CD8+ Temra expansion after nadir drove photon patients' diversity drop.

TCRdb's copy holds only in-frame clones and misses some; the assay was immunoSEQ multiplex PCR. The table records about 62,000 clones, roughly 87% of them present only once. V was pared by 0 bases and J by 8 bases, with 19 bases between. The germline V gene has CDR1 MNHEY and CDR2 SVGAGI. This CDR3 has 16 residues. Sequenced here: peripheral blood, sampled from a patient treated with proton-based radiotherapy. The V gene is TRBV6-5, the J gene TRBJ1-1; D remains unclear. The TCR originated in an older man with esophageal cancer. For the CDR3, the DNA is TGTGCCAGCAGTTACTCTTTAAGTTTAACCCCGAAGGAAGCTTTCTTT. It codes for CASSYSLSLTPKEAFF.